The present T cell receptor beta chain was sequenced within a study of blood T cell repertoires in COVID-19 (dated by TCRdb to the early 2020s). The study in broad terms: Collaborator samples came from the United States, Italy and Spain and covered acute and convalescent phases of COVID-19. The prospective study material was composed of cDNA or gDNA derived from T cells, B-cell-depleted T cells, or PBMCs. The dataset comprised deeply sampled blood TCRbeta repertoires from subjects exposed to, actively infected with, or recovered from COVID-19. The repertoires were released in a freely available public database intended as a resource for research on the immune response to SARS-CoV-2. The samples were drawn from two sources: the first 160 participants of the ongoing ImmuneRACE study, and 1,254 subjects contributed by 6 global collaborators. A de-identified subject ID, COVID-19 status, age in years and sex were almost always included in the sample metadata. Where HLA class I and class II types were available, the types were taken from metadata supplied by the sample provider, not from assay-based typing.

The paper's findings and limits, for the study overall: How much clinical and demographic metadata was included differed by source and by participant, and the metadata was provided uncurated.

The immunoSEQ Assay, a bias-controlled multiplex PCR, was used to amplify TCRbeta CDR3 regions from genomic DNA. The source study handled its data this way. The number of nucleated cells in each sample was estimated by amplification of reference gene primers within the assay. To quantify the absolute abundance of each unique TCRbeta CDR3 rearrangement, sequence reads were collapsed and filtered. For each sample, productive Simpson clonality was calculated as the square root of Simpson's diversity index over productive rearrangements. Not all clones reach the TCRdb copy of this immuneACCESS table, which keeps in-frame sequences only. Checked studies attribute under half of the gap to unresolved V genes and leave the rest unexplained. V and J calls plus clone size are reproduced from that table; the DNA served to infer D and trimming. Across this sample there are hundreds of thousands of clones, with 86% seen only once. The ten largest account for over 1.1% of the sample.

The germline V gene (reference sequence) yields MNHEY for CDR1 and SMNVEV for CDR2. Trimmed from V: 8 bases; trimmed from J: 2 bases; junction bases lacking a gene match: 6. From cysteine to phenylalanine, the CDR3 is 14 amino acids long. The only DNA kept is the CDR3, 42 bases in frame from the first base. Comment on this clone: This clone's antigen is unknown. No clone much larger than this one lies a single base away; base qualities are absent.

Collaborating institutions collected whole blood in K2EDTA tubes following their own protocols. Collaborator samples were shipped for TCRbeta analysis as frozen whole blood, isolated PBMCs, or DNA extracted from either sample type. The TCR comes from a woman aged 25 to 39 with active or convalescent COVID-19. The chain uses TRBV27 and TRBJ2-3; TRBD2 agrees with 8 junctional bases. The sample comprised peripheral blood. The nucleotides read TGTGCCAGCGCCCGCGGGGGGTTCACAGATACGCAGTATTTT. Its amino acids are CASARGGFTDTQYF.